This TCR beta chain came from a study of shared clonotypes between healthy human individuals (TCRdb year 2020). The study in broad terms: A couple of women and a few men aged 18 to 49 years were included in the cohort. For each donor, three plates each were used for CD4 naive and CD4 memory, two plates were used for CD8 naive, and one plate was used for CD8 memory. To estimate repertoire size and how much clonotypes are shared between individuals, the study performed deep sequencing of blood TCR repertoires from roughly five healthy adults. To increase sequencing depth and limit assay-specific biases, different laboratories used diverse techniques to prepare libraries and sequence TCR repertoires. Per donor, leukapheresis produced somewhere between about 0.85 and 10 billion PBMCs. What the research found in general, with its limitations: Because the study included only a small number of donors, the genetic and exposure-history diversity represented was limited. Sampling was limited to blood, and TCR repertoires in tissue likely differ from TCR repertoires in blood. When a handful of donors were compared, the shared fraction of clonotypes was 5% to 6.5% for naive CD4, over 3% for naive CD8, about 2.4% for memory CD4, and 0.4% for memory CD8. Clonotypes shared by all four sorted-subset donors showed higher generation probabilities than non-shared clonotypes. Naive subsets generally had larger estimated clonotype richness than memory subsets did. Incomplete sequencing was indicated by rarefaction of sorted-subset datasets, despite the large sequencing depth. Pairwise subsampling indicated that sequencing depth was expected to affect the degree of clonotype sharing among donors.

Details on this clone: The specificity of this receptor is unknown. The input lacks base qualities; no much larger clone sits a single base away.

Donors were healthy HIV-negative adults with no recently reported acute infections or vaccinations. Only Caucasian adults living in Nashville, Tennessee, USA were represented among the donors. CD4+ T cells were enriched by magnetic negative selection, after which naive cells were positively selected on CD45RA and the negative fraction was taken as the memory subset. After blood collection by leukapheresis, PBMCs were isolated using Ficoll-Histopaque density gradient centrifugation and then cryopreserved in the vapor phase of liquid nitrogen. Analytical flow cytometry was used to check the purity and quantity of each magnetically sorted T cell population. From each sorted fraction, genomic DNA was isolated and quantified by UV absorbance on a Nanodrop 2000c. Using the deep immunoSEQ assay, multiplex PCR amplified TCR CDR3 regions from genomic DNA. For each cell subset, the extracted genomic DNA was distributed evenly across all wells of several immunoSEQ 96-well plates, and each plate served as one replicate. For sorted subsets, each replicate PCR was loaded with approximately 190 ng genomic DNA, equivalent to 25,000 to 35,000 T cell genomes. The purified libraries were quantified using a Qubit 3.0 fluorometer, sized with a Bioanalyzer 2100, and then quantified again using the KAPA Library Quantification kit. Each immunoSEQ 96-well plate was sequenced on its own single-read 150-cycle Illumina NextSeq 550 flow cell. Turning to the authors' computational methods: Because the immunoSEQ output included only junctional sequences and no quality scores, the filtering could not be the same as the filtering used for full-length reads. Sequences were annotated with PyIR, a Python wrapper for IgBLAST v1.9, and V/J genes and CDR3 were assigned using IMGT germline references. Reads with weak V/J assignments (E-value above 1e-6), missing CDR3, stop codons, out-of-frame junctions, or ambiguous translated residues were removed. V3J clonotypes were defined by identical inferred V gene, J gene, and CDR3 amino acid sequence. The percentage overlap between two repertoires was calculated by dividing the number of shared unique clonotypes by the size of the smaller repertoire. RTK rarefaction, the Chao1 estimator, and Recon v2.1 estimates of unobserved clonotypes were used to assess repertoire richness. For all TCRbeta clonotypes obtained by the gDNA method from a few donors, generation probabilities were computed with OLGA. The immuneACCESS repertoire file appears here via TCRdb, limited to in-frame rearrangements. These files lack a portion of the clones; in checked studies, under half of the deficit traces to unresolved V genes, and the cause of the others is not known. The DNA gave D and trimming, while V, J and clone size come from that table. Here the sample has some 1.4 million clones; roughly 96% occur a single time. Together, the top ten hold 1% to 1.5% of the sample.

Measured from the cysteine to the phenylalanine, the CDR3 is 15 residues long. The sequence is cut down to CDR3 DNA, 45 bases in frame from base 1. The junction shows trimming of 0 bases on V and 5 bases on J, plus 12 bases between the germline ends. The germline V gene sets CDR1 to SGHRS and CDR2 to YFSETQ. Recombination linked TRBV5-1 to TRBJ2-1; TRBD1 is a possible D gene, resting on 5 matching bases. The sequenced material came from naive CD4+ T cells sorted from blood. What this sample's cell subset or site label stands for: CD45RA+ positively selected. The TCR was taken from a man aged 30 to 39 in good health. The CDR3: CASSLARDENNEQFF. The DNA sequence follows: TGCGCCAGCAGCTTGGCCAGGGATGAGAACAATGAGCAGTTCTTC.